These T cell receptor beta chains were read from a single sample in a study of pediatric ulcerative colitis. Only in-frame clones appear in the TCRdb table, and some are missing; sequencing was by immunoSEQ multiplex PCR. The table has 30,000 to 35,000 clones, roughly 77% seen once. The material sequenced was gut tissue. These receptors came from a boy aged 5-17 years with mild ulcerative colitis. CDR3s include the opening cysteine and the closing phenylalanine or tryptophan. A D gene is named only where the DNA matches it firmly. The size field is filled for only some rows; it gives once, few, many or a size class.

size,V,J,D,DNA,CDR3
.,TRBV6-5,TRBJ1-1,.,TGTGCCAGCAGTTTTACCGGGGGCACTGAAGCTTTCTTT,CASSFTGGTEAFF
few,TRBV6-1,TRBJ2-2,TRBD1,TGTGCCAGCAGTGAATTGACAGGGGGCTACGTGTTCGGGGAGCTGTTTTTT,CASSELTGGYVFGELFF
once,TRBV4-1,TRBJ2-1,.,TGCGCCAGCAGTCCCGGACTGCGCCACAATGAGCAGTTCTTC,CASSPGLRHNEQFF
.,TRBV19,TRBJ2-1,TRBD2,TGTGCCAGTAGTAGAGCCCTAGCGGGGCTCTACAATGAGCAGTTCTTC,CASSRALAGLYNEQFF
.,TRBV4-1,TRBJ1-6,TRBD1,TGCGCCAGCAGCCAAGGACAGGGGCGCAGGGATTCACCCCTCCACTTT,CASSQGQGRRDSPLHF
.,TRBV7-9,TRBJ2-2,.,TGTGCCGTCGGCAGGGCGAACACCGGGGAGCTGTTTTTT,CAVGRANTGELFF
once,TRBV5-1,TRBJ2-7,TRBD2,TGCGCCAGCAGCCCGGTGGGGGGGTCGTACGAGCAGTACTTC,CASSPVGGSYEQYF
.,TRBV18,TRBJ1-1,TRBD1,TGTGCCAGCTCGTACAGTCGGGCGGACAGGGGAACTGAAGCTTTCTTT,CASSYSRADRGTEAFF
.,TRBV5-1,TRBJ1-2,.,TGCGCCAGCAGGCGGGGGGCTGAAAACTATGGCTACACCTTC,CASRRGAENYGYTF
.,TRBV15,TRBJ2-7,.,TGTGCCACCAGCAGAGGATCCCAGGGAGACGAGCAGTACTTC,CATSRGSQGDEQYF
once,TRBV19,TRBJ1-1,.,TGTGCCAGTAGTATATCGTCCAACACTGAAGCTTTCTTT,CASSISSNTEAFF
.,TRBV30,TRBJ1-2,TRBD1,TGTGCCTGGGCACGGGACAGTGAAATATATGGCTACACCTTC,CAWARDSEIYGYTF
.,TRBV27,TRBJ2-1,.,TGTGCCAGCAGTTTATTTTCCGGGGGTTCCTACAATGAGCAGTTCTTC,CASSLFSGGSYNEQFF
.,TRBV7-2,TRBJ1-2,.,TGTGCCAGCAGCCCAGAGGCAATTGGTAACTATGGCTACACCTTC,CASSPEAIGNYGYTF
.,TRBV6-5,TRBJ1-6,.,TGTGCCAGCAGTTCTACCTCGGGGGTAGGTTCACCCCTCCACTTT,CASSSTSGVGSPLHF
.,TRBV10-2,TRBJ2-5,TRBD1,TGCGCCAGCAGAGGACAGGGCGGGTTCCAAGAGACCCAGTACTTC,CASRGQGGFQETQYF
.,TRBV7-6,TRBJ1-1,.,TGTGCCAGCAGCTTAGGCCCAGGTGGGCCTGAAGCTTTCTTT,CASSLGPGGPEAFF
.,TRBV18,TRBJ1-2,TRBD1,TGTGCCAGCTCACCAGACAGGGCGGAAGGCTACACCTTC,CASSPDRAEGYTF
.,TRBV2,TRBJ1-1,TRBD1,TGTGCCAGCTCGACAGGGACATACACTGAAGCTTTCTTT,CASSTGTYTEAFF
few,TRBV9,TRBJ1-6,.,TGTGCCAGCAGCGTAGAAGCAGACTATAATTCACCCCTCCACTTT,CASSVEADYNSPLHF
.,TRBV6-5,TRBJ1-5,.,TGTGCCAGCAGCCCCGAATGGACCCCGGATCAGCCCCAGCATTTT,CASSPEWTPDQPQHF
.,TRBV19,TRBJ2-3,.,TGTGCCAGTGGCGGCCTAGCCGCAGATACGCAGTATTTT,CASGGLAADTQYF
.,TRBV7-2,TRBJ2-7,.,TGTGCCAGCAGCAGAGACCTAGCCGTCTACGAGCAGTACTTC,CASSRDLAVYEQYF
.,TRBV7-3,TRBJ2-5,TRBD1,TGTGCCAGCAGCCCCGGACAGGGCCGAGAGACCCAGTACTTC,CASSPGQGRETQYF
once,TRBV5-1,TRBJ1-2,.,TGCGCCAGCAGCTTGGTAGGACCGCTTAACTATGGCTACACCTTC,CASSLVGPLNYGYTF
.,TRBV19,TRBJ2-5,.,TGTGCCAGTAGTAAGGGACTGGAGGAGACCCAGTACTTC,CASSKGLEETQYF
.,TRBV11-3,TRBJ2-1,.,TGTGCCAGCAGCTTATCAGGGGTGAGCTCCTACAATGAGCAGTTCTTC,CASSLSGVSSYNEQFF
.,TRBV6-6,TRBJ1-2,.,TGTGCCAGCAGTTTTACCACTAGGGTTAACTATGGCTACACCTTC,CASSFTTRVNYGYTF
.,TRBV5-1,TRBJ1-2,TRBD1,TGCGCCAGCAGCTTTGCTCCGGGACAGCGTAACTATGGCTACACCTTC,CASSFAPGQRNYGYTF
.,TRBV5-1,TRBJ1-1,.,TGCGCCAGCAGGTTGGACAGCGTTCCCACTGAAGCTTTCTTT,CASRLDSVPTEAFF
.,TRBV5-1,TRBJ2-1,.,TGCGCCAGCAGCCAGACAGGTTACAATGAGCAGTTCTTC,CASSQTGYNEQFF
.,TRBV18,TRBJ1-1,.,TGTGCCAGCTCACAAGCCCCTCTGGCCAGGGGTCTGAACACTGAAGCTTTCTTT,CASSQAPLARGLNTEAFF
few,TRBV30,TRBJ1-1,.,TGTGCCTGGGAGACAGGTTCGAACACTGAAGCTTTCTTT,CAWETGSNTEAFF